This TCR beta chain was identified during a study of blood T cells in healthy people across ages. Next came a second PCR, run for 7 to 11 cycles, which used a sample-barcoded 5' primer along with a J-beta primer mix. MiXCR, applied by TCRdb to the 5' RACE reads, yields one record per CDR3 protein. The table lists 750,000 to 1,000,000 distinct CDR3 sequences, almost 30% of them singletons. Germline CDR1 and CDR2: DFQATT and SNEGSKA (reference sequence). The germline V and J ends were trimmed by 3 bases and 2 bases, with 8 bases remaining between them. CDR3 length: 12 residues. The same sample was also used in a study of T cells of mothers and their children.

Sequenced input: blood. The chain uses TRBV20-1 and TRBJ2-7; D remains unclear. This clonotype was sampled from a woman in her thirties or forties in good health. In nucleotides, the CDR3 is TGCAGTGCTAGGGGCAGAACCTACGAGCAGTACTTC. It is translated as CSARGRTYEQYF.